Below, 24 T cell receptor beta chains from the same sample are listed, as sequenced in a study of blood T cell repertoires in COVID-19. Using immunoSEQ multiplex PCR, the repertoire was profiled, and TCRdb retains in-frame clones only, with some absent. The sample lists over 100,000 clones, roughly 82% occurring once. What was sequenced was peripheral blood. These receptors originate from a woman older than 75 with active or convalescent COVID-19.

This chain joins TRBV2 and TRBJ2-5; possible D gene TRBD2, 5 bases. Trimming removed 2 bases from V and 4 bases from J, with 14 bases in between. Germline assignment: CDR1 SNHLY and CDR2 FYNNEI. This CDR3 contains 15 residues. This CDR3 is CASSETTVAGETQYF. DNA of the CDR3: TGTGCCAGCAGTGAAACGACGGTGGCGGGAGAGACCCAGTACTTC. The full variable domain, completed using reference TRBV2 and TRBJ2-5, is EPEVTQTPSHQVTQMGQEVILRCVPISNHLYFYWYRQILGQKVEFLVSFYNNEISEKSEIFDDQFSVERPDGSNFTLKIRSTKLEDSAMYFCASSETTVAGETQYFGPGTRLLVL.

The J gene is TRBJ1-5, the V gene TRBV5-1; no definite D call. Germline assignment: CDR1 SGHRS and CDR2 YFSETQ. Trimming removed 0 bases from V and 3 bases from J, with 10 bases in between. This CDR3 is 15 amino acids long. CDR3 DNA sequence: TGCGCCAGCAGCTTGGAAGGGAGAGTCAATCAGCCCCAGCATTTT. It codes for CASSLEGRVNQPQHF.

The rearrangement links TRBV7-9 to TRBJ2-1; D is perhaps TRBD2 (5 bases). The CDR3 has 15 residues. Trimming left V 4 bases short and J 9 bases short, with 19 bases between. Germline lookup yields CDR1 SEHNR and CDR2 FQNEAQ (reference sequence). In nucleotides, the CDR3 is TGTGCCAGCAGCTCTTCCCCACTAGAGTACGGTGAGCAGTTCTTC. Translated, it gives CASSSSPLEYGEQFF.

The chain links TRBV2 to TRBJ2-5; D call uncertain. Trimming shortened V by 4 bases and J by 4 bases, and 13 bases separated the two germline ends. The CDR3 has 14 residues. Germline V CDR1 and CDR2: SNHLY, FYNNEI. DNA of the CDR3: TGTGCCAGCAGTGCCCAAGGTTCGGGAGAGACCCAGTACTTC. Protein: CASSAQGSGETQYF.

The V call is TRBV9, the J call TRBJ1-1; no clear D gene. V lost 4 bases and J lost 5, with 12 bases in between. Germline CDR1 SGDLS, CDR2 YYNGEE. The CDR3 spans 13 residues. The CDR3 coding sequence is TGTGCCAGCAGCCCCACGGGGAAGACTGAAGCTTTCTTT. It is translated as CASSPTGKTEAFF.

CDR3 bases: TGCGCCAGCAGTGAGTCCCAGGGAATCTATGGCTACACCTTC. It codes for CASSESQGIYGYTF. This chain connects TRBV10-2 to TRBJ1-2; D might be TRBD1 (5 bases). The germline V gene encodes CDR1 WSHSY and CDR2 SAAADI. The CDR3 loop spans 14 amino acids. The V and J ends lost 0 bases and 4 bases respectively, with 9 bases between them.

This sequence joins TRBV28 and TRBJ2-1, with a possible D match to TRBD2 (5 bases). Looked up from germline, CDR1 is MDHEN and CDR2 is SYDVKM. CDR3 length equals 16 residues. The ends were cut back, 3 bases at V and 0 bases at J, with 12 bases in the middle. The DNA of the CDR3 is TGTGCCAGCAGTTTGGCTAGCCGGAGCTCCTACAATGAGCAGTTCTTC. This translates into CASSLASRSSYNEQFF.

The CDR3 loop is CASSMNPSGRGSTDTQYF. Here the CDR3 DNA reads TGTGCCAGTAGTATGAACCCCAGCGGGAGAGGGAGCACAGATACGCAGTATTTT. The V gene is TRBV19, the J gene TRBJ2-3, with 8 bases aligning to TRBD2. The CDR3 contains 18 residues. Germline lookup yields CDR1 LNHDA and CDR2 SQIVND (reference sequence). J lost 0 bases, V lost 3 bases, and 11 bases had no gene match.

This chain joins TRBV27 and TRBJ2-7, with a tentative D call TRBD1 (5 bases). CDR1 is MNHEY and CDR2 is SMNVEV in the germline V gene (reference sequence). V was shortened by 6 bases and J by 2 bases, with 20 bases between the two germline ends. The CDR3 is made up of 16 amino acids. The CDR3 DNA reads as TGTGCCAGCAGCCCTATCAAGGGGCAGCGACCCTACGAGCAGTACTTC. Encoded protein: CASSPIKGQRPYEQYF.

The rearrangement links TRBV5-1 to TRBJ2-5; 7 nucleotides line up with TRBD1. V dropped 3 bases and J dropped 4; count of bases not matched to a gene: 3. CDR1 SGHRS and CDR2 YFSETQ come from the germline V gene. This CDR3 spans 13 amino acids. The CDR3 is CASSSTGAETQYF. The CDR3 DNA reads as TGCGCCAGCAGCTCCACAGGGGCAGAGACCCAGTACTTC.

This clone has just one count. This rearrangement joins TRBV27 to TRBJ1-5; 11 bases match TRBD1. Germline-derived CDR1 and CDR2 are MNHEY and SMNVEV (reference sequence). The CDR3 is 16 amino acids. Unmatched junction bases numbered 7, after V lost 8 bases and J lost 1 base. The CDR3 DNA is TGTGCCAGCGGGACAGGGGGGTTGGGGAGCAATCAGCCCCAGCATTTT. This sequence encodes CASGTGGLGSNQPQHF.

The V gene is TRBV19, the J gene TRBJ1-5; 9 bases match TRBD1. Germline V gene data show CDR1 as LNHDA and CDR2 as SQIVND (reference sequence). Trimming cost V 3 bases and J 6 bases; bases outside gene matches: 6. This CDR3 is 15 amino acids long. CDR3 residues: CASSIRGQGSQPQHF. The CDR3 nucleotides are TGTGCCAGTAGTATTAGGGGACAGGGTTCTCAGCCCCAGCATTTT.

The chain has TRBV15 and TRBJ1-1, with 7 positions matching TRBD1. This CDR3 comprises 16 residues. V was pared by 5 bases and J by 1 base, with 10 bases of the junction left unmatched. Germline CDR1 is LNHNV and CDR2 is YYDKDF (reference sequence). In nucleotides, the CDR3 is TGTGCCACCAGCCTCTCGACAGGGCATCGGAACACTGAAGCTTTCTTT. Its protein is CATSLSTGHRNTEAFF.

The chain links TRBV6-5 to TRBJ1-6, with 7 bases that match TRBD1. There are 13 residues in the CDR3. J lost 8 bases, V lost 4 bases, and 2 bases had no gene match. Germline CDR1 reads MNHEY; CDR2 reads SVGAGI. CDR3 in DNA: TGTGCCAGCAGTTGGGACAGCTATTCACCCCTCCACTTT. It yields the protein CASSWDSYSPLHF.

The chain has TRBV4-1 and TRBJ1-4; TRBD1 aligns across 10 bases. CDR1 is MGHRA and CDR2 is YSYEKL in the germline V gene. The CDR3 length is 19 residues. Trimming took 0 bases from V and 8 from J; bases not matched to a gene: 15. In DNA form, the CDR3 reads TGCGCCAGCAGCCAAGATCCCCCGGGACAGGGGAGACCAAAGGAAAAACTGTTTTTT. Amino acids: CASSQDPPGQGRPKEKLFF.

This clone has a handful of counts. The chain carries TRBV19 and TRBJ1-1; 7 nucleotides align to TRBD1. V gave up 9 bases and J gave up 5 bases; unmatched junction bases: 12. Germline CDR1 LNHDA, CDR2 SQIVND (reference sequence). There are 14 residues in the CDR3. CDR3 amino acids: CASLIDRVGTEAFF. The CDR3 nucleotides are TGTGCCAGCCTCATAGACAGGGTTGGAACTGAAGCTTTCTTT.

The CDR3 is CASSIPGLAGGKASYNEQFF. DNA for the CDR3: TGTGCCAGTAGTATCCCGGGACTAGCGGGAGGAAAAGCATCCTACAATGAGCAGTTCTTC. This rearrangement joins TRBV19 to TRBJ2-1; TRBD2 matches 15 bases. The CDR3 consists of 20 residues. From germline, CDR1 is LNHDA and CDR2 SQIVND (reference sequence). J was trimmed by 1 base and V by 3 bases; bases with no gene match: 10.

CDR3: CASSLRQVLKAFF. In DNA, the CDR3 is TGTGCCAGCAGCTTGAGGCAGGTTCTTAAAGCTTTCTTT. The V and J genes are TRBV5-6 and TRBJ1-1, with D uncertain. Germline loops: CDR1 SGHDT, CDR2 YYEEEE. Trimming stripped 1 base from V and 9 bases from J, with 13 bases between. The CDR3 has 13 amino acids.

The chain carries TRBV7-9 and TRBJ1-2; tentative D call: TRBD1 (5 bases). V lost 3 bases and J 10 bases, leaving 9 bases between the germline ends. The CDR3 runs to 11 residues. The V gene's germline CDR1 is SEHNR and CDR2 FQNEAQ (reference sequence). Written as DNA, the CDR3 is TGTGCCAGCAGCTTCAGGGTTGACTACACCTTC. It codes for CASSFRVDYTF. Full variable domain (outside the CDR3, taken from reference TRBV7-9 and TRBJ1-2): DTGVSQNPRHKITKRGQNVTFRCDPISEHNRLYWYRQTLGQGPEFLTYFQNEAQLEKSRLLSDRFSAERPKGSFSTLEIQRTEQGDSAMYLCASSFRVDYTFGSGTRLTVV.

CDR3 DNA: TGTGCCAGTAGTCCCCAGGGTTACGAGCAGTACTTC. Translating it yields CASSPQGYEQYF. The chain employs TRBV19 and TRBJ2-7, with a possible D match to TRBD1 (5 bases). CDR1 is LNHDA and CDR2 is SQIVND in the germline V gene (reference sequence). With 5 bases removed from V and 4 bases from J, the gap between germline ends came to 9 bases. The CDR3 runs 12 residues.

This clone was found once. This chain joins TRBV6-1 and TRBJ2-7; possible D gene TRBD1, 6 bases. Germline V gives CDR1 MNHNS, CDR2 SASEGT. V lost 1 base to trimming and J lost 1 base, with 14 bases between them. The CDR3 is 16 amino acids. The CDR3 loop reads CASSEGRRTVSYEQYF. The CDR3, as DNA: TGTGCCAGCAGTGAAGGCAGGAGGACAGTTTCCTACGAGCAGTACTTC.

This clone was counted once. The chain joins TRBV18 to TRBJ2-4, with 14 bases identical to TRBD2. V lost 0 bases to trimming and J lost 0 bases; unmatched junction nucleotides: 4. Germline-derived CDR1 and CDR2 are KGHSH and LQKENI. The CDR3 runs to 19 residues. The CDR3 reads CASSPPGLAGALAKNIQYF. The CDR3 DNA reads TGTGCCAGCTCACCACCGGGACTAGCGGGAGCGCTAGCCAAAAACATTCAGTACTTC.

The rearrangement uses TRBV11-2 and TRBJ2-1; TRBD2 is a possible D gene (5 bases). Trimming cost V 3 bases and J 5 bases, with 8 bases left between them. CDR1 is SGHAT, CDR2 FQNNGV, per germline. The CDR3 is made up of 13 amino acids. Here the CDR3 DNA reads TGTGCCAGCAGCTTCCGGGATGACAATGAGCAGTTCTTC. Protein: CASSFRDDNEQFF.

This CDR3 is CASTPRTGGVETQYF. The CDR3 DNA sequence: TGTGCCAGCACCCCCCGAACGGGAGGGGTCGAGACCCAGTACTTC. The V and J genes are TRBV7-2 and TRBJ2-5; 8 bases map to TRBD2. J gave up 5 bases and V 7 bases, and 12 bases lay outside the gene matches. CDR3 size: 15 residues. The germline V gene has CDR1 SGHTA and CDR2 FQGNSA.